The 3 T cell receptor beta chains in this list originate from one sample, sequenced in a study of T cells in Graves' hyperthyroidism and ophthalmopathy. TCR beta CDR3 regions were amplified from RNA transcripts. The TCR CDR3 first-round RT-PCR relied on the HTBI primer set. TCRdb ran MiXCR on the multiplex PCR reads and lists one entry per CDR3 protein. The sample consists of approximately 400,000 distinct CDR3 sequences, more than 13% of them appearing once. Sequencing was performed on blood. The receptors originated from a woman aged 25-40 years with Graves' hyperthyroidism.

This clonotype was seen a handful of times. The genes are TRBV4-1 and TRBJ2-7; possibly TRBD2 for D (5 bases). Germline V gene lookup returns CDR1 MGHRA and CDR2 YSYEKL. The V end was cut by 1 base, the J end by 2 bases, with 15 bases between. The CDR3 length is 16 residues. CDR3 sequence: CASSQGFASPAYEQYF. For the CDR3, the DNA is TGCGCCAGCAGCCAAGGTTTCGCTAGCCCTGCCTACGAGCAGTACTTC.

This clonotype was counted at least ten times. V and J are TRBV27 and TRBJ2-7; TRBD2 matches at 8 bases. This CDR3 has 15 amino acids. The V gene's germline CDR1 is MNHEY and CDR2 SMNVEV (reference sequence). After removal of 5 bases from V and 7 bases from J, the junction contained 13 bases not matched to a gene. The CDR3 loop reads CASSQSGSTLWEQYF. In nucleotides, the CDR3 is TGTGCCAGCAGTCAAAGCGGGAGCACCCTGTGGGAGCAGTACTTC.

This clonotype was found a few times. This chain uses TRBV28 with TRBJ1-2, with D possibly matching TRBD1 (6 bases). Germline V gene data show CDR1 as MDHEN and CDR2 as SYDVKM. The V gene lost 5 bases and the J gene lost 3 bases, with 13 bases spanning the gap. This CDR3 contains 14 residues. CDR3 coding DNA: TGTGCCAGCAGTCGTGCAGGGGCTGACTATGGCTACACCTTC. Amino acid sequence: CASSRAGADYGYTF.